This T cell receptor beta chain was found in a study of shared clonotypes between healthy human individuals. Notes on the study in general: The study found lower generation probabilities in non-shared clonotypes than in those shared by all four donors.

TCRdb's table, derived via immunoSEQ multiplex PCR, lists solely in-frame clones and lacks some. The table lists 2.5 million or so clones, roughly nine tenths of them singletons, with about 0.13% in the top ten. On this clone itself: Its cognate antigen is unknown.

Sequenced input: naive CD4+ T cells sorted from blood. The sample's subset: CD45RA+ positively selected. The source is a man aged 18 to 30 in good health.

CDR3: CASSLSMSGAPGNTIYF. Here the CDR3 DNA reads TGCGCCAGCAGCCTGTCTATGTCCGGGGCACCTGGAAACACCATATATTTT. The rearrangement joins TRBV5-1 to TRBJ1-3; D is possibly TRBD1 (5 bases). Trimming cost V 4 bases and J 2 bases, with 19 bases left between them. The V gene's germline CDR1 is SGHRS and CDR2 YFSETQ. The CDR3 extends over 17 amino acids.